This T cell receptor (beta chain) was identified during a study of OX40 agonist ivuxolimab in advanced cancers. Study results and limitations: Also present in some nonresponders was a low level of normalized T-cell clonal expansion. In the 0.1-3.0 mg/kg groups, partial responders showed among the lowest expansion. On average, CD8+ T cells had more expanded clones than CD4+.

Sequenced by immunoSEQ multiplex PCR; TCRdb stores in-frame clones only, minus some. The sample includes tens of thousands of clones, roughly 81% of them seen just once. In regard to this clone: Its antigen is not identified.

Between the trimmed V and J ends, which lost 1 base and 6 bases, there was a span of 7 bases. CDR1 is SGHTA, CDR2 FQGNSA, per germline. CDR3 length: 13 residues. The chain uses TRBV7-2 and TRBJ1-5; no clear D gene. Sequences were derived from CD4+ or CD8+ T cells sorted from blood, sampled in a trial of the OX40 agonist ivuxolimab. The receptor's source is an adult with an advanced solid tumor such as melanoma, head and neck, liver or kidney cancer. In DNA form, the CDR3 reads TGTGCCAGCAGCTTAGAAGGTATTCAGCCCCAGCATTTT. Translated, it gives CASSLEGIQPQHF.